The 23 T cell receptor beta chains below come from one sample, sequenced in a study of T-cell memory formation after mild COVID-19. TCRdb independently ran MiXCR on the 5' RACE reads; one entry per CDR3 protein. The sample includes about 340,000 distinct CDR3 sequences, roughly 20% of them seen just once. The sequenced sample consisted of PBMCs or a T cell subset sorted from them (not recorded which). The receptors were gathered from an adult woman who had mild COVID-19 (a few samples of this study predate the infection). Cell type and time point are not known.

The CDR3 bases are TGTGCCAGCAGCTTAGGGGGCGCGGGGAGGGAGACCCAGTACTTC. Amino acid sequence: CASSLGGAGRETQYF. The chain uses TRBV7-3 and TRBJ2-5; D is tentatively TRBD1 or TRBD2 (6 bases each). Germline-derived CDR1 and CDR2 are SGHTA and FQGTGA. Trimming removed 2 bases from V and 5 bases from J, with 15 bases in between. The CDR3 loop spans 15 amino acids.

The V call is TRBV20-1, the J call TRBJ2-1; D remains ambiguous. The CDR3 extends over 13 amino acids. The germline V gene has CDR1 DFQATT and CDR2 SNEGSKA (reference sequence). V was shortened by 3 bases and J by 7 bases, with 13 bases between the two germline ends. CDR3 DNA: TGCAGTGCTAGCGTCCCCCCTCTTAATGAGCAGTTCTTC. The encoded protein is CSASVPPLNEQFF.

V usage is TRBV20-1 and J usage is TRBJ2-7; 10 bases are shared with TRBD2. Germline CDR1 reads DFQATT; CDR2 reads SNEGSKA (reference sequence). This CDR3 has 13 amino acids. V shed 6 bases and J 3 bases; nucleotides not matched to a gene: 5. The DNA of the CDR3 is TGCAGTGCACGGACTAGCGGTCGCTACGAGCAGTACTTC. Translation: CSARTSGRYEQYF.

The chain links TRBV18 to TRBJ2-7; the match to TRBD2 covers 16 bases. This CDR3 is 18 amino acids long. V gave up 0 bases and J gave up 1 base; unmatched junction bases: 3. Germline CDR1 is KGHSH and CDR2 is LQKENI. CDR3 residues: CASSPPGLAGGRSYEQYF. DNA of the CDR3: TGTGCCAGCTCACCACCGGGACTAGCGGGGGGGAGATCCTACGAGCAGTACTTC.

There are a few counts of this clonotype. The CDR3, as DNA: TGCGCCAGCAGTCGGCAGGGGGAAATGAACACTGAAGCTTTCTTT. The encoded protein is CASSRQGEMNTEAFF. This chain links TRBV5-1 with TRBJ1-1, with 7 bases fitting TRBD1. V trimming: 5 bases; J trimming: 0 bases; junction bases outside the gene matches: 7. Germline values: CDR1 SGHRS, CDR2 YFSETQ. The CDR3 extends over 15 amino acids.

This chain uses TRBV5-6 with TRBJ2-7, with a weak D call TRBD1 (6 bases). The CDR3 is made up of 15 amino acids. The V and J ends lost 4 bases and 3 bases respectively, with 17 bases between them. Per germline, CDR1 SGHDT and CDR2 YYEEEE. CDR3 DNA sequence: TGTGCCAGCAGCCCCGGGACATACTTAGTCTACGAGCAGTACTTC. Protein sequence: CASSPGTYLVYEQYF.

The gene calls are TRBV7-9 and TRBJ1-2, with D uncertain. V shed 1 base and J shed 8 bases, with 2 bases lying between them. Germline V CDR1 and CDR2: SEHNR, FQNEAQ (reference sequence). This CDR3 contains 10 residues. The CDR3 nucleotides read TGTGCCAGCAGCTTAGGGGGCTACACCTTC. It is translated as CASSLGGYTF.

This chain links TRBV6-5 with TRBJ2-3, with 9 bases that match TRBD1. The junction had 6 bases not matched to a gene; V was cut back by 6 bases and J by 2 bases. The CDR3 sequence is 15 residues long. Germline V gene data show CDR1 as MNHEY and CDR2 as SVGAGI. CDR3: CASSRTGGFTDTQYF. CDR3 in DNA: TGTGCCAGCAGCCGTACAGGGGGCTTCACAGATACGCAGTATTTT.

This clonotype appeared a few times. V is TRBV4-2 and J is TRBJ2-3; the D is unclear. From germline, CDR1 is LGHNA and CDR2 YNFKEQ. The CDR3 has 16 residues. Trimming cost V 1 base and J 0 bases, with 11 bases left between them. CDR3 sequence: CASSQGAARSTDTQYF. As DNA, the CDR3 is TGTGCCAGCAGCCAAGGGGCGGCCAGGAGCACAGATACGCAGTATTTT.

This clonotype has a count of ten or more. The V gene is TRBV7-6, the J gene TRBJ2-2; D remains unclear. Germline loops: CDR1 SGHVS, CDR2 FNYEAQ. The CDR3 contains 16 residues. V gave up 1 base and J gave up 1 base, with 10 bases separating them. The CDR3 loop reads CASSLGGRRNTGELFF. As DNA, the CDR3 is TGTGCCAGCAGCTTAGGGGGTCGTCGGAACACCGGGGAGCTGTTTTTT.

The sample holds one count of this clonotype. The genes are TRBV18 and TRBJ1-2, with 7 bases identical to TRBD1. Germline V lookup: CDR1 KGHSH, CDR2 LQKENI. The CDR3 totals 16 residues. V shed 4 bases, J shed 6 bases, and the junction held 14 bases outside the gene matches. CDR3 region: CASSRNTGTAPDGYTF. The CDR3 nucleotides are TGTGCCAGCTCACGAAATACCGGGACAGCACCGGATGGCTACACCTTC.

This clonotype was counted only a few times. This chain connects TRBV5-1 to TRBJ1-4; 8 positions agree with TRBD1. Germline trimming cut 1 base from V and 5 bases from J; bases unmatched to any gene: 1. The V gene's germline CDR1 is SGHRS and CDR2 YFSETQ. The CDR3 extends over 14 amino acids. The CDR3 is CASSLRTGNEKLFF. The CDR3 DNA sequence: TGCGCCAGCAGCTTGAGGACAGGGAATGAAAAACTGTTTTTT. Using reference TRBV5-1 and TRBJ1-4 for the parts outside the CDR3, the full variable domain is KAGVTQTPRYLIKTRGQQVTLSCSPISGHRSVSWYQQTPGQGLQFLFEYFSETQRNKGNFPGRFSGRQFSNSRSEMNVSTLELGDSALYLCASSLRTGNEKLFFGSGTQLSVL.

This clonotype has just a few counts. J is TRBJ2-3 and V is TRBV5-1, with D uncertain. This CDR3 contains 14 residues. Germline V lookup: CDR1 SGHRS, CDR2 YFSETQ. Trimming cost V 4 bases and J 3 bases, with 12 bases left between them. For the CDR3, the DNA is TGCGCCAGCAGCCAAGTCGGGTATACAGATACGCAGTATTTT. Protein sequence: CASSQVGYTDTQYF.

This CDR3 is CATSSPSGFFTDTQYF. CDR3 sequence (DNA): TGTGCCACCAGTAGTCCTAGCGGGTTTTTCACAGATACGCAGTATTTT. The chain combines TRBV24-1 with TRBJ2-3; 8 bases are a match to TRBD2. The CDR3 runs to 16 residues. Germline CDR1 reads KGHDR; CDR2 reads SFDVKD. The V segment lost 6 bases and the J segment 2 bases; nucleotides outside the gene matches: 9.

This clonotype has only one observation. The genes are TRBV11-3 and TRBJ2-3; unclear D gene. V lost 1 base to trimming and J lost 0 bases, with 11 bases between them. The V gene's germline CDR1 is SGHNT and CDR2 YENEEA. The CDR3 is made up of 16 amino acids. The CDR3 nucleotides read TGTGCCAGCAGCTTAGGAGTAAAACCTAGCACAGATACGCAGTATTTT. Encoded protein: CASSLGVKPSTDTQYF. Full variable domain (outside the CDR3, taken from reference TRBV11-3 and TRBJ2-3): EAGVVQSPRYKIIEKKQPVAFWCNPISGHNTLYWYLQNLGQGPELLIRYENEEAVDDSQLPKDRFSAERLKGVDSTLKIQPAELGDSAVYLCASSLGVKPSTDTQYFGPGTRLTVL.

This clonotype was counted only a few times. One junction end disagrees with the germline gene, perhaps due to a read error. The chain recombines TRBV27 with TRBJ2-4; D remains ambiguous. The CDR3 is 12 amino acids. The V gene's germline CDR1 is MNHEY and CDR2 SMNVEV (reference sequence). The CDR3 nucleotides read TGTGCCAGCGGTTTTACCAAAAACATTCAGTACTTC. Amino acids: CASGFTKNIQYF.

This clonotype was seen a handful of times. The chain couples TRBV14 to TRBJ2-1; no clear D gene. This CDR3 has 15 residues. Germline CDR1 and CDR2: SGHDN and FVKESK. V lost 3 bases, J lost 0 bases, and 9 bases lay in between. In nucleotides, the CDR3 is TGTGCCAGCAGCCAGTTATTGGCCTCCTACAATGAGCAGTTCTTC. It translates to CASSQLLASYNEQFF.

This clonotype was observed at least ten times. The J gene is TRBJ2-7, the V gene TRBV6-2 or TRBV6-3; possibly TRBD1 or TRBD2 for D (5 bases each). The CDR3 extends over 11 amino acids. Germline loops: CDR1 MNHEY, CDR2 SVGEGT. V gave up 7 bases and J gave up 6 bases, with 10 bases separating them. The CDR3 DNA follows: TGTGCCAGCAACCATGGGGGCGAGCAGTACTTC. Encoded protein: CASNHGGEQYF.

This clonotype was counted a few times. The rearrangement joins TRBV11-3 to TRBJ2-5; TRBD2 agrees at 10 bases. This CDR3 is built from 16 residues. Germline values: CDR1 SGHNT, CDR2 YENEEA. Unmatched junction bases numbered 6, after V lost 1 base and J lost 4 bases. The CDR3 region has the DNA TGTGCCAGCAGCTTAGGGACTAGCGGTGGAGGAGAGACCCAGTACTTC. Residues: CASSLGTSGGGETQYF.

The table lists this clonotype with a few counts. The gene calls are TRBV7-8 and TRBJ2-5; D perhaps matches TRBD2 (5 bases). The CDR3 has 14 residues. Trimming cost V 1 base and J 3 bases, with 9 bases left between them. Germline CDR1 and CDR2: SGHVS and FQNEAQ. CDR3 DNA: TGTGCCAGCAGCTTAGGATTGCGGGAAGAGACCCAGTACTTC. This sequence encodes CASSLGLREETQYF.

For the CDR3, the DNA is TGTGCCAGCAGCGACCGGGTCCAAGGAGATACGCAGTATTTT. Encoded protein: CASSDRVQGDTQYF. The chain combines TRBV7-2 with TRBJ2-3; D gene unclear. This CDR3 spans 14 amino acids. In germline, CDR1 is SGHTA, CDR2 FQGNSA. Trimming shortened V by 5 bases and J by 5 bases, and 14 bases separated the two germline ends.

The chain has TRBV5-1 and TRBJ2-7, with D possibly being TRBD1 (7 bases). V lost 4 bases to trimming and J lost 5 bases, with 22 bases between them. Germline-derived CDR1 and CDR2 are SGHRS and YFSETQ. CDR3 size: 16 residues. CDR3 nucleotide sequence: TGCGCCAGCAGCACAAACACAGGGGCGGGGATGGACGAGCAGTACTTC. Translation gives CASSTNTGAGMDEQYF. The entire variable domain, with the rest obtained from reference TRBV5-1 and TRBJ2-7, is as follows: KAGVTQTPRYLIKTRGQQVTLSCSPISGHRSVSWYQQTPGQGLQFLFEYFSETQRNKGNFPGRFSGRQFSNSRSEMNVSTLELGDSALYLCASSTNTGAGMDEQYFGPGTRLTVT.

The rearrangement uses TRBV5-6 and TRBJ1-1; maybe TRBD1 (5 bases). In germline, CDR1 is SGHDT, CDR2 YYEEEE. The CDR3 has 12 residues. The V and J ends lost 4 bases and 8 bases respectively, with 12 bases between them. The CDR3 loop is CASSITRGEAFF. CDR3 sequence (DNA): TGTGCCAGCAGCATTACCCGGGGGGAAGCTTTCTTT.